This T cell receptor (beta chain) derives from a study of blood T cells in healthy people across ages (dated by TCRdb to the mid-2010s). Regarding the study in general: In model experiments, template switching captured about one uniquely barcoded TCR beta cDNA molecule for every two T cells. Age-related changes in TCR beta repertoire diversity were measured in the study by deep sequencing normalized with unique cDNA molecular identifiers. The donors were divided into four age groups: young (average around 15 years), middle-aged (approximately 42), aged (about 62) and long-lived (around 80). The study analyzed two additional independent replicas of 1 million unique cDNA reads from the same blood draw for two donors, one aged 18 to 30 and one aged 80 or older. To avoid experimental bias, donors of different ages were randomly spread across the sequencing lanes. The paper as a whole reports these results and caveats: Since profiling was done on bulk unsorted PBMCs, naive and antigen-experienced compartments could not be conclusively compared. Because donor CMV infection status was unknown, age-related changes in expanded clonotypes were potentially confounded. Observed TCR beta diversity correlated strongly with the percentage of naive T cells measured by flow cytometry. Total diversity estimates from one million sequenced T cells were considered lower bounds and underestimates. The long-lived group showed more naive CD4+ T cells, fewer expanded clones and increased TCR diversity than the aged group, suggesting age selection. As age increased, observed TCR beta diversity per million T cells dropped in a roughly linear way, and a significant reduction was already evident by age about 40.

CDR1 and CDR2 were assigned from the germline V gene as SQVTM and ANQGSEA. The CDR3, cysteine through phenylalanine, is 13 amino acids long. Left in the record is the CDR3 DNA by itself, 39 bases read in frame from the first base. The junction shows trimming of 6 bases on V and 9 bases on J, plus 18 bases between the germline ends. In this sample, this clonotype turned up a few times. Its antigen target is currently unknown. A single base separates this from a much larger clone, so it may be a read error. Library preparation employed 5' RACE. The run used an Illumina HiSeq 2500. A second roughly 6 to 12 cycle PCR used a sample-barcoded 5' primer and a J-beta primer mix. A unique molecular identifier was introduced onto each TCR beta cDNA molecule by a template-switch 5' adaptor carrying 12 random nucleotides. Each sample yielded at least 2.5 million CDR3-containing paired-end reads. First-strand cDNA synthesis was performed from all RNA using the Mint cDNA synthesis kit, with priming by a TRBC-specific oligonucleotide. All cDNA was treated with uracil-DNA glycosylase and then went through a first 18-cycle PCR with the universal primers M1SS and BC2_uni_R. Per the original workflow: For normalization, 1 million high-quality reads were randomly selected from each sample, with every read carrying a distinct molecular identifier. Instead of being binned into consensus sequences, reads with shared molecular identifiers were discarded. MiTCR, run with a Q25 quality threshold and the strictest error-elimination algorithm, handled CDR3 identification, clonotype clustering and error correction. A nonparametric unseen species model with Euler transformation was used to estimate lower-bound total TCR beta diversity. TCRdb trimmed the raw reads at Q25, called clones with MiXCR and kept productive beta chains. Duplicate CDR3 protein sequences are folded into a single record with the most common DNA and genes. It is TCRdb's table, rather than the study itself, that gives the V and J calls and clone size. This sample gives about 800,000 distinct CDR3 sequences in total; more than 45% of them show up just once. The ten largest clones take up approximately 23% of the sample.

Donors were a few dozen systemically healthy Caucasian individuals from Russia aged about 6 to 100 years. Each donor gave 8 to 10 milliliters of peripheral blood, collected into EDTA-treated Vacutainer tubes. Ficoll-Paque density-gradient centrifugation was used to isolate PBMCs, with at least 7 million obtained per sample. Trizol reagent was used to extract total RNA from PBMCs, with at least 5 micrograms per sample. Naive CD45RAhigh/CD27high T cell percentages were measured by flow cytometry on a PBMC aliquot from every donor. Sequenced: blood. The chain is assembled from TRBV29-1 and TRBJ2-1; there is no confident call for the D gene. This TCR was recovered from a man aged 25 to 40 in good health. The DNA sequence is as follows: TGCAGCGTGGAGAGAGCTAGGTCCGGTGAGCAGTTCTTC. Its coded protein is CSVERARSGEQFF.